This TCR beta chain derives from a study of T-cell memory formation after mild COVID-19. Study findings and constraints: In pre-infection memory, a portion of responding clones appeared, which suggested that cross-reactive memory joined. While clones contracting from day 15 to 85 were balanced between CD4 and CD8, later expanders leaned CD4+.

This clonotype came up a few times. Antigen specificity is unknown. UMIs and sample barcodes were carried by the TCR alpha and TCR beta cDNA libraries that 5'RACE produced using constant-segment primers. TCRdb ran MiXCR on the 5' RACE reads and lists one entry per CDR3 protein. Among about 81,000 distinct CDR3 sequences listed, roughly 25% were seen once. CDR1 and CDR2 from the germline V gene are LGHNA and YSLEER. J lost 0 bases, V lost 3 bases, and 6 bases had no gene match. The CDR3 totals 16 residues. J is TRBJ2-7 and V is TRBV4-3; 9 positions match TRBD2. Sequencing input: PBMCs or a T cell subset sorted from them (not recorded which). This clonotype was obtained from a man younger than 30 who had mild COVID-19 (a few samples of this study predate the infection). Cell type and time point are not known. Here the CDR3 DNA reads TGCGCCAGCAGCCAGGACCTAGCGGGGCCCTCCTACGAGCAGTACTTC. It translates to CASSQDLAGPSYEQYF.